The following is a T cell receptor (beta chain) sequence with its context. This entry is derived from a study of PD-L1 blockade in urothelial cancer. This CDR3 has 14 amino acids. Losses at the gene ends were 2 bases for V and 2 bases for J; bases not matched to a gene: 3. Germline values: CDR1 GTSNPN, CDR2 SVGIG (reference sequence). TCRdb's table, derived via immunoSEQ multiplex PCR, lists solely in-frame clones and lacks some. The table includes roughly 50,000 clones, roughly 87% detected once. The receptor was derived from a man in his fifties or sixties with urothelial cancer. This chain joins TRBV30 and TRBJ1-5, with TRBD1 matching over 7 bases. The sequencing here drew on PBMCs, taken around atezolizumab (anti-PD-L1) treatment. CDR3 sequence reads: CAWSWQGGNQPQHF. CDR3 DNA: TGTGCCTGGAGTTGGCAGGGGGGCAATCAGCCCCAGCATTTT.